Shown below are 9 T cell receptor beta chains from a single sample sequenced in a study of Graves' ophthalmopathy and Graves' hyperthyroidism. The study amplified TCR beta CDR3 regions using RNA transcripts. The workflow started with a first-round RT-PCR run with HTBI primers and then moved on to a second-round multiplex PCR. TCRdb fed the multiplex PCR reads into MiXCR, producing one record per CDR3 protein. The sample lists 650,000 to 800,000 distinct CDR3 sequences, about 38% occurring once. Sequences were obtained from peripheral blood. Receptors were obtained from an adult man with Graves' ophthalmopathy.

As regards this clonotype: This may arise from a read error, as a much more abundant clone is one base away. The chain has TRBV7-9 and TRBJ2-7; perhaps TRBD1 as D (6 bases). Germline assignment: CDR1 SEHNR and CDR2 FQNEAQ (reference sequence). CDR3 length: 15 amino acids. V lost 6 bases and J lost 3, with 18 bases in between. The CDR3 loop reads CASSYTDRLVYEQYF. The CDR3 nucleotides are TGTGCCAGCAGTTATACCGACAGGCTCGTCTACGAGCAGTACTTC. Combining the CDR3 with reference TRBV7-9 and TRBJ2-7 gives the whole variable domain DTGVSQNPRHKITKRGQNVTFRCDPISEHNRLYWYRQTLGQGPEFLTYFQNEAQLEKSRLLSDRFSAERPKGSFSTLEIQRTEQGDSAMYLCASSYTDRLVYEQYFGPGTRLTVT.

The CDR3 nucleotides read TGCAGCGTTGCATCCCAGGAGGCCCAGCATTTT. Amino acid sequence: CSVASQEAQHF. The chain has TRBV29-1 and TRBJ1-5; D is undetermined. The ends were cut back, 4 bases at V and 11 bases at J, with 12 bases in the middle. The CDR3 is made up of 11 amino acids. Germline V gene data show CDR1 as SQVTM and CDR2 as ANQGSEA.

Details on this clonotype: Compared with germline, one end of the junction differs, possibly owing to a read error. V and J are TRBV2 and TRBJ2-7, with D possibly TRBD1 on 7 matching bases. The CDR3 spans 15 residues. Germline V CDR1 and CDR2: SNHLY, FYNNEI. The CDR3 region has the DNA TGTGCCAGCAGGCGGGACAGCGATATCTCCTACAAGCAGTACTTC. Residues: CASRRDSDISYKQYF. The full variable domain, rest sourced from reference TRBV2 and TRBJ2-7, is EPEVTQTPSHQVTQMGQEVILRCVPISNHLYFYWYRQILGQKVEFLVSFYNNEISEKSEIFDDQFSVERPDGSNFTLKIRSTKLEDSAMYFCASRRDSDISYKQYFGPGTRLTVT.

DNA for the CDR3: TGTGCCAGCGAGACAGGGGCCAACGTCCTGACTTTC. It yields the protein CASETGANVLTF. The J gene is TRBJ2-6, the V gene TRBV19; D is undetermined. V lost 9 bases, J lost 4 bases, and 7 bases lay in between. Germline-derived CDR1 and CDR2 are LNHDA and SQIVND (reference sequence). This CDR3 spans 12 amino acids. Using reference TRBV19 and TRBJ2-6 for the parts outside the CDR3, the full variable domain is DGGITQSPKYLFRKEGQNVTLSCEQNLNHDAMYWYRQDPGQGLRLIYYSQIVNDFQKGDIAEGYSVSREKKESFPLTVTSAQKNPTAFYLCASETGANVLTFGAGSRLTVL.

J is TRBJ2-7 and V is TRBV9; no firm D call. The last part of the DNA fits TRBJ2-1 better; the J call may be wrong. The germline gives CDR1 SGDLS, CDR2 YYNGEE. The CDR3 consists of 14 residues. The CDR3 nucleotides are TGTGCCAGCAGCGGATTTGGCTCCTACAATGAGCAGTTCTTC. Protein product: CASSGFGSYNEQFF.

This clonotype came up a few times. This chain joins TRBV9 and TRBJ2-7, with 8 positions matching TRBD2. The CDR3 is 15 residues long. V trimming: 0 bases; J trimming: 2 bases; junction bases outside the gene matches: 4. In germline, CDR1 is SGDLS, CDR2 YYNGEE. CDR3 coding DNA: TGTGCCAGCAGCGTAGATCCCGGGAGGGCCTACGAGCAGTACTTC. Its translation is CASSVDPGRAYEQYF.

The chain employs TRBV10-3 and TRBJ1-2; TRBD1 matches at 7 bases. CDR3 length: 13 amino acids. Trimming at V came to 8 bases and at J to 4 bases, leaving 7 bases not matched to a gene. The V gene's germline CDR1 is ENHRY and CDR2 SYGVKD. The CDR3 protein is CAIGRQGGYGYTF. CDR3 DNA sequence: TGTGCCATCGGCCGACAGGGAGGCTATGGCTACACCTTC.

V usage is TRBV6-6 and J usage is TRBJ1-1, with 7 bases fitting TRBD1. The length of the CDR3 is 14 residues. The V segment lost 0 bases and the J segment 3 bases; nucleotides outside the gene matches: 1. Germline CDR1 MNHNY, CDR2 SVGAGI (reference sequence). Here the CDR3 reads CASSYSTGYTEAFF. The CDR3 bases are TGTGCCAGCAGTTACTCGACAGGGTACACTGAAGCTTTCTTT.

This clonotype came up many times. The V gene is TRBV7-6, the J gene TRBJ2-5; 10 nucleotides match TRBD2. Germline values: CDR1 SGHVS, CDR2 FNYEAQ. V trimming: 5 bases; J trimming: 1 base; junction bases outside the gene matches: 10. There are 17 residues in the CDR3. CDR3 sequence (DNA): TGTGCCAGCAGCCCAAGGACTAGCGGTTTTTTCCAAGAGACCCAGTACTTC. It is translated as CASSPRTSGFFQETQYF.